The 8 T cell receptor beta chains presented below share a single source sample, sequenced in a study of CD8+ T cells in alopecia areata. As the sequencing template, cDNA was produced by extracting RNA and reverse transcribing it. Clones were sequenced by immunoSEQ multiplex PCR, and TCRdb holds only the in-frame ones, with some missing. The repertoire has 140,000 to 150,000 clones, 40% to 65% of them found once; the top ten carry about 1%. The material sequenced was CD4+ T cells sorted from blood, taken at week 0. The receptors stem from a human donor with alopecia areata.

The chain is built from TRBV30 and TRBJ1-1; possible D gene TRBD1, 5 bases. CDR1 is GTSNPN, CDR2 SVGIG, per germline (reference sequence). The CDR3 sequence is 12 residues long. V shed 8 bases and J shed 3 bases, with 13 bases lying between them. CDR3 coding DNA: TGTGCCCTGGGGGGAGAGGACACTGAAGCTTTCTTT. It yields the protein CALGGEDTEAFF.

This clone showed up many times. The gene calls are TRBV29-1 and TRBJ2-3; weak D call: TRBD1 (5 bases). The V gene lost 7 bases and the J gene lost 2 bases, with 10 bases spanning the gap. In germline, CDR1 is SQVTM, CDR2 ANQGSEA. The CDR3 is 12 amino acids. CDR3 residues: CSAHRNTDTQYF. CDR3 DNA sequence: TGCAGCGCCCACAGGAACACAGATACGCAGTATTTT.

The chain combines TRBV6-5 with TRBJ2-1, with 12 positions matching TRBD2. CDR3 size: 15 residues. Germline-derived CDR1 and CDR2 are MNHEY and SVGAGI. The junction had 7 bases not matched to a gene; V was cut back by 6 bases and J by 7 bases. CDR3 loop: CASSSWTSGMNEQFF. The CDR3 coding sequence is TGTGCCAGCAGCAGCTGGACTAGCGGGATGAATGAGCAGTTCTTC.

Only a few counts were recorded for this clone. The chain is built from TRBV2 and TRBJ2-4; D gene unclear. CDR1 is SNHLY and CDR2 is FYNNEI in the germline V gene. The CDR3 totals 11 residues. The germline V and J ends were trimmed by 6 bases and 9 bases, with 9 bases remaining between them. The CDR3 protein is CASSDQAIQYF. In DNA form, the CDR3 reads TGTGCCAGCAGCGACCAGGCCATTCAGTACTTC. The entire variable domain, with the rest obtained from reference TRBV2 and TRBJ2-4, is as follows: EPEVTQTPSHQVTQMGQEVILRCVPISNHLYFYWYRQILGQKVEFLVSFYNNEISEKSEIFDDQFSVERPDGSNFTLKIRSTKLEDSAMYFCASSDQAIQYFGAGTRLSVL.

The chain couples TRBV7-9 to TRBJ2-2; TRBD1 agrees at 9 bases. Unmatched junction bases numbered 14, after V lost 5 bases and J lost 7 bases. Per germline, CDR1 SEHNR and CDR2 FQNEAQ (reference sequence). The CDR3 extends over 17 amino acids. CDR3 residues: CASSRGSGTGNLGELFF. In nucleotides, the CDR3 is TGTGCCAGCAGCAGAGGATCTGGGACAGGGAATCTCGGGGAGCTGTTTTTT.

This chain joins TRBV29-1 and TRBJ2-5; D is perhaps TRBD2 (6 bases). Trimming took off 6 bases at V and 1 base at J, with 12 bases between the two ends. Per germline, CDR1 SQVTM and CDR2 ANQGSEA. The CDR3 extends over 13 amino acids. This CDR3 reads CSVPPGSQETQYF. CDR3 DNA sequence: TGCAGCGTACCTCCCGGGAGCCAAGAGACCCAGTACTTC.

This clone was seen once. The chain is built from TRBV18 and TRBJ2-3; 8 nucleotides match TRBD1. Germline V lookup: CDR1 KGHSH, CDR2 LQKENI. The ends lost 3 bases at V and 1 base at J; junction bases unmatched: 9. The CDR3 consists of 17 residues. The CDR3 sequence: CASSPQAPGQGTDTQYF. The CDR3 DNA sequence: TGTGCCAGCTCACCGCAGGCTCCGGGACAGGGCACAGATACGCAGTATTTT.

The V gene is TRBV6-6, the J gene TRBJ2-5; no clear D gene. The CDR3 loop spans 12 amino acids. V lost 6 bases, J lost 1 base, and 6 bases lay in between. Germline V gene lookup returns CDR1 MNHNY and CDR2 SVGAGI (reference sequence). CDR3 in amino acids: CASSGAQETQYF. CDR3 nucleotides: TGTGCCAGCAGCGGAGCCCAAGAGACCCAGTACTTC.